Sequencing of this T cell receptor beta chain was carried out in a study of lymphopenia after photon versus proton radiotherapy. Findings and caveats of the study: Only patients who died were analyzed for survival; proton advantage is unproven. Under photons, naive T cells and diversity fell while effector/memory populations rose. A bigger post-nadir fall in TCR diversity correlated inversely with survival time in deceased patients.

On this clone itself: Its target is unknown.

TCRdb's table, derived via immunoSEQ multiplex PCR, lists solely in-frame clones and lacks some. Of 150,000 or so clones listed, more than 85% are singletons. Per the germline V gene, CDR1 is SEHNR and CDR2 is FQNEAQ (reference sequence). The germline V and J ends were trimmed by 6 bases and 6 bases, with 17 bases remaining between them. The CDR3 is made up of 15 amino acids. The chain combines TRBV7-9 with TRBJ2-2, with D possibly being TRBD2 (6 bases). The sequencing here drew on peripheral blood, taken from a patient treated with photon-based radiotherapy. This TCR derives from a man in his forties or fifties with gastric cancer. The CDR3 nucleotides are TGTGCCAGCAGTCCAAAACCGGGACTCTCCGGGGAGCTGTTTTTT. Translation: CASSPKPGLSGELFF.